The rows below give T cell receptor beta chains drawn from one sample of a study of shared T cell receptors in the human thymus. Clones were read by immunoSEQ multiplex PCR, and TCRdb kept only the in-frame ones, dropping some. The profile covers about 660,000 clones, with approximately 87% appearing a single time and over 0.008% taken by the ten largest. This same sample was also part of a study on human thymus T cells.

Specimen: thymocytes. These receptors were obtained from a boy younger than two with a congenital heart defect. The CDR3 runs from the conserved cysteine through the conserved F or W. Each record gives: J gene, D gene, V gene, clone size, CDR3 DNA, CDR3 protein. A D gene is named only where the DNA matches it firmly. Some rows have no size entry. The others give once, few or many, or a class for an expanded clone.

TRBJ2-1 | TRBD2 | TRBV19 | . | TGTGCCAGTAGGGGGCCAAGGACTAGCGGGCCGGATGAGCAGTTCTTC | CASRGPRTSGPDEQFF
TRBJ2-1 | . | TRBV4-3 | few | TGCGCCAGCAGCCAAGATTTGGACCGCCATAGGGGTCTCTCCTACAATGAGCAGTTCTTC | CASSQDLDRHRGLSYNEQFF
TRBJ2-1 | TRBD2 | TRBV7-2 | . | TGTGCCAGCAGCTATGGCTCTAGCGGGACCTACAATGAGCAGTTCTTC | CASSYGSSGTYNEQFF
TRBJ2-4 | TRBD1 | TRBV29-1 | . | TGCAGCGTTGGGGCCGGGACAGGGTTGAGGATTCAGTACTTC | CSVGAGTGLRIQYF
TRBJ2-7 | . | TRBV18 | . | TGTGCCAGCAACAGGGTGCACGAGCAGTACTTC | CASNRVHEQYF
TRBJ1-2 | . | TRBV30 | once | TGTGCCTGGAGAACGGCGGGGGAGGGCTACACCTTC | CAWRTAGEGYTF
TRBJ1-1 | . | TRBV19 | . | TGTGCCAGTAGTATCCGCGGTGGAGCCGGGAACACTGAAGCTTTCTTT | CASSIRGGAGNTEAFF
TRBJ1-3 | TRBD1 | TRBV4-3 | . | TGCGCCAGCAGCCAGACAGGGACCGAAAACACCATATATTTT | CASSQTGTENTIYF
TRBJ2-7 | TRBD1 | TRBV15 | . | TGTGCCACCAGCAGAGAGAGGGACAGGTCCTCCTACGAGCAGTACTTC | CATSRERDRSSYEQYF
TRBJ1-1 | TRBD1 | TRBV11-3 | . | TGTGCCAGCAGCGCAGGGACAGGGGTAGCTTTCTTT | CASSAGTGVAFF
TRBJ2-1 | . | TRBV5-1 | . | TGCGCCAGCAGCCGTAGCGAGTCCTCCTACAATGAGCAGTTCTTC | CASSRSESSYNEQFF
TRBJ1-5 | . | TRBV2 | . | TGTGCCAGCAGTGAATCCGCCCGACAGGAGCCTAGCAATCAGCCCCAGCATTTT | CASSESARQEPSNQPQHF
TRBJ1-5 | TRBD1 | TRBV11-2 | . | TGTGCCAGCAGCTTAGATGGGACAGGCGGGGACCAGCCCCAGCATTTT | CASSLDGTGGDQPQHF
TRBJ2-3 | TRBD2 | TRBV5-6 | . | TGTGCCAGCAGCTTAATAGCGGGAGCCACCACAGATACGCAGTATTTT | CASSLIAGATTDTQYF
TRBJ2-1 | . | TRBV7-9 | . | TGTGCCAGCAGCTTGCCGAGCTACAATGAGCAGTTCTTC | CASSLPSYNEQFF